The 11 T cell receptor beta chains below all came from one sample that was sequenced in a study of T cell clonality in common variable immunodeficiency. The table came from immunoSEQ multiplex PCR; TCRdb's copy has only in-frame clones and leaves some out. The record shows tens of thousands of clones for this sample, with no singletons present. Sequencing was carried out using peripheral blood mononuclear cells. All receptors derive from a person between 18 and 70 years old in good health.

This clone was found many times. The missing CDR3 end, 3 residues past where the read stops, is filled in from the germline J gene. This chain joins TRBV20-1 and TRBJ2-7, with 7 bases aligning to TRBD2. Germline V lookup: CDR1 DFQATT, CDR2 SNEGSKA (reference sequence). The CDR3 totals 15 residues. V trimming: 0 bases; J trimming: 0 bases; junction bases outside the gene matches: 5. The CDR3 protein is CSARDLGGSSYEQYF. The part of the CDR3 DNA that was read is TGCAGTGCTAGAGATCTGGGCGGGAGCTCCTACGAG.

This clone was found many times. The read terminates 3 residues ahead of where the CDR3 ends, so the germline J gene completes it. The chain recombines TRBV7-2 with TRBJ1-1; maybe TRBD1 (5 bases). Germline CDR1 is SGHTA and CDR2 is FQGNSA. V lost 2 bases and J 1 base, leaving 5 bases between the germline ends. The CDR3 is 13 residues long. Incomplete CDR3 DNA: TGTGCCAGCAGCTTACAGGGGAACACTGAA. Translated: CASSLQGNTE. The full-length CDR3 reads as CASSLQGNTEAFF.

At least ten counts were recorded for this clone. The read ends 3 residues early relative to the CDR3; the germline J gene fills the gap. The V gene is TRBV2, the J gene TRBJ2-7; D is unclear. Per the germline V gene, CDR1 is SNHLY and CDR2 is FYNNEI. The CDR3 is 11 residues long. Trimming cost V 8 bases and J 5 bases, with 10 bases left between them. The covered CDR3 bases are TGTGCCAGCCTCTACTTGAACGAG. It yields the protein CASLYLNE. The CDR3 in its entirety is CASLYLNEQYF. The complete variable domain, with remaining parts taken from reference TRBV2 and TRBJ2-7, reads EPEVTQTPSHQVTQMGQEVILRCVPISNHLYFYWYRQILGQKVEFLVSFYNNEISEKSEIFDDQFSVERPDGSNFTLKIRSTKLEDSAMYFCASLYLNEQYFGPGTRLTVT.

This clone was picked up many times. The CDR3 bases that were read are TGTGCCAGCAGTTTCGCAGGGATTAGCAATCAGCCC. Translated: CASSFAGISNQP. The whole CDR3 protein reads CASSFAGISNQPQHF. The rearrangement uses TRBV28 and TRBJ1-5, with D possibly matching TRBD1 (5 bases). The read halts 3 residues ahead of the CDR3 end, with the missing end drawn from the germline J gene. This CDR3 comprises 15 residues. V was pared by 3 bases and J by 0 bases, with 9 bases between. Germline CDR1 MDHEN, CDR2 SYDVKM.

The sample holds many counts of this clone. The read stops 3 residues short of the end of the CDR3; the missing end is completed from the germline J gene. The chain couples TRBV5-1 to TRBJ2-2; D may be TRBD1 or TRBD2 (5 bases each). V lost 7 bases to trimming and J lost 7 bases, with 14 bases between them. Germline V gives CDR1 SGHRS, CDR2 YFSETQ. The CDR3 runs 13 residues. The CDR3 DNA, read in part, is TGCGCCAGCGAGAGGGGCATGGGCGGGGAG. As protein: CASERGMGGE. The whole CDR3 region reads CASERGMGGELFF.

At least ten counts were recorded for this clone. The read is 3 residues too short to cover the CDR3 end, so that end is filled in from the germline J gene. This sequence joins TRBV13 and TRBJ2-1, with TRBD2 matching 9 bases. V lost 0 bases, J lost 0 bases, and 0 bases stayed unmatched. The germline gives CDR1 PRHDT, CDR2 FYEKMQ (reference sequence). CDR3 length: 16 residues. The CDR3: CASSLGLAGSYNEQFF. The part of the CDR3 DNA that was read is TGTGCCAGCAGCTTAGGACTAGCGGGCTCCTACAATGAG.

This clone was counted at least ten times. The read ends 3 residues shy of where the CDR3 ends; the end is completed using the germline J gene. This chain joins TRBV20-1 and TRBJ2-5; 10 nucleotides match TRBD2. Trimming removed 3 bases from V and 5 bases from J; junction bases left unmatched: 3. Germline CDR1 and CDR2: DFQATT and SNEGSKA (reference sequence). The CDR3 runs to 13 residues. The CDR3 is CSASTAGGETQYF. The sequenced CDR3 bases are TGCAGTGCTAGTACAGCGGGAGGGGAGACC.

The sample holds many counts of this clone. Read data end 3 residues before the CDR3 end; the end is taken from the germline J gene. The rearrangement links TRBV20-1 to TRBJ2-3; 8 nucleotides align to TRBD2. In germline, CDR1 is DFQATT, CDR2 SNEGSKA (reference sequence). V trimming: 7 bases; J trimming: 2 bases; junction bases outside the gene matches: 14. The CDR3 extends over 16 amino acids. CDR3 amino acids: CSVAGGSGTPTDTQYF. Partial CDR3 DNA: TGCAGTGTCGCTGGGGGTAGCGGGACCCCCACAGATACG.

This clone has ten or more counts. The CDR3 end lies 3 residues beyond the end of the read and is filled in from the germline J gene. The V call is TRBV6-2 or TRBV6-3, the J call TRBJ1-1; 9 nucleotides align to TRBD1. V shed 2 bases and J 3 bases; nucleotides not matched to a gene: 4. This CDR3 has 15 amino acids. Germline-derived CDR1 and CDR2 are MNHEY and SVGEGT. The CDR3 reads CASSYPGQGYTEAFF. The DNA read from the CDR3 is TGTGCCAGCAGTTACCCGGGACAGGGATACACTGAA.

This clone came up many times. The read finishes 3 residues shy of the CDR3 end, and the germline J gene is used to complete it. V gene TRBV28 combines with J gene TRBJ1-1; D might be TRBD1 (5 bases). The CDR3 extends over 13 amino acids. Germline V gene sequence: CDR1 MDHEN, CDR2 SYDVKM. V gave up 5 bases and J gave up 5 bases, with 12 bases separating them. CDR3 sequence: CASSSRVRTEAFF. CDR3 bases read: TGTGCCAGCAGTAGCAGGGTCCGAACTGAA.

This clone was counted ten times or more. The part of the CDR3 DNA that was read is TGCGCCAGCAGGTCTGAAATCAGCTCTGGAAACACC. This gives the protein CASRSEISSGNT. The CDR3 as a whole reads CASRSEISSGNTIYF. The chain recombines TRBV5-1 with TRBJ1-3; D call uncertain. The read gets to within 3 residues of the CDR3 end, and the germline J gene fills in the rest. The germline V and J ends were trimmed by 5 bases and 0 bases, with 12 bases remaining between them. CDR1 SGHRS and CDR2 YFSETQ come from the germline V gene. The CDR3 covers 15 residues. Supplemented by reference TRBV5-1 and TRBJ1-3, the full variable domain reads KAGVTQTPRYLIKTRGQQVTLSCSPISGHRSVSWYQQTPGQGLQFLFEYFSETQRNKGNFPGRFSGRQFSNSRSEMNVSTLELGDSALYLCASRSEISSGNTIYFGEGSWLTVV.